The clone carrying this T cell receptor beta chain was seen only a few times. Its antigen remains unknown. Germline values: CDR1 SQVTM, CDR2 ANQGSEA. The CDR3 runs 14 residues. V dropped 2 bases and J dropped 6; count of bases not matched to a gene: 6. This record comes from a study of early T cells in non-severe SARS-CoV-2 infection. Findings of the study overall: Anti-spike CD8 responses were favored by VDJdb matching, which missed private and CD4 specificities.

Unique molecular identifiers were attached to individual cDNA molecules. TCRdb analysed the 5' RACE reads with MiXCR anew, one entry per CDR3 protein. The sample has tens of thousands of distinct CDR3 sequences, around 13% seen once; the top ten hold roughly 1.3%. The J gene is TRBJ2-1, the V gene TRBV29-1; TRBD1 agrees at 8 bases. Sequenced material: whole blood. This clonotype was obtained from an adult who was a healthcare worker with PCR-confirmed SARS-CoV-2 infection or an uninfected control (not recorded which). The DNA of the CDR3 is TGCAGCGTTGAACATTGGACAGGGTCCAATGAGCAGTTCTTC. This translates into CSVEHWTGSNEQFF.